The TCR beta chain under discussion was sequenced for a study of blood T cells in healthy people across ages. Points from the study as a whole: Because sorting was not performed, PBMCs prevented conclusive naive versus antigen-experienced comparison. Whereas aged donors had fewer naive CD4+ cells, long-lived donors had more of them and higher diversity.

Peripheral blood samples of approximately 10 milliliters were drawn from each donor. This clonotype appeared a few times. Its matching antigen is unknown. CDR3 size: 12 residues. With 0 bases removed from V and 5 bases from J, the gap between germline ends came to 5 bases. Per the germline V gene, CDR1 is SGDLS and CDR2 is YYNGEE. A second PCR of 7 to 11 cycles used a sample-barcoded 5' primer and a J-beta primer mix. TCRdb reprocessed the 5' RACE reads via MiXCR and lists one record per CDR3 protein. Here the sample spans about 640,000 distinct CDR3 sequences, 40% to 50% being singletons. The rearrangement uses TRBV9 and TRBJ2-5; D is uncertain. The source material was blood. The sequence derives from an elderly man in good health. The CDR3 loop reads CASSVDTETQYF. The CDR3 DNA follows: TGTGCCAGCAGCGTAGATACGGAGACCCAGTACTTC.